The sequence of this TCR beta chain was determined in a study of a mutant IDH1 vaccine in newly diagnosed glioma. Study-wide context: Radiotherapy, temozolomide, or both had been given previously, and both were given to most.

This table comes from immunoSEQ multiplex PCR, and its TCRdb copy is limited to in-frame clones, with some not included. The table has some 40,000 clones, roughly 82% seen once; the top ten hold 8.9%. The sample's time point: week 47, end of study. The investigators gave 300 ug of mutant IDH1 20-mer peptide in each vaccine dose, together with topical imiquimod. Germline V CDR1 and CDR2: KGHSH, LQKENI. The V end was cut by 6 bases, the J end by 7 bases, with 13 bases between. CDR3 size: 12 residues. To note about this clone: The antigen is unknown.

The receptor's source is a man between 40 and 49 years old with glioma. This chain uses TRBV18 with TRBJ2-7; D perhaps matches TRBD1 (5 bases). The starting material was PBMCs, obtained from a glioma patient whose treatment included an IDH1 peptide vaccine. CDR3 coding DNA: TGTGCCAGCTCTCTGACAGCGAGAGAGCAGTACTTC. Protein: CASSLTAREQYF.